This is a list of T cell receptor beta chains from one sample in a study of blood T cell repertoires in COVID-19. The data were produced by immunoSEQ multiplex PCR, yet TCRdb's version contains in-frame clones alone and is incomplete. The sample lists some 250,000 clones, roughly 85% occurring once. Sequencing was carried out using PBMCs or T cells enriched from blood (not recorded which). The receptors come from a woman between 50 and 59 years old who had recovered from COVID-19. The CDR3 runs from the conserved cysteine through the conserved F or W. D genes are given only for firm matches. Expanded clones get a size class; other rows say once, few or many, or leave the size out.

J gene: TRBJ2-1; clone size: .; V gene: TRBV28; D gene: TRBD1; CDR3 protein: CASSFGTGGFYEQFF; CDR3 DNA: TGTGCCAGCAGTTTCGGGACAGGGGGCTTTTATGAGCAGTTCTTC
J gene: TRBJ1-6; clone size: few; V gene: TRBV7-8; D gene: TRBD1; CDR3 protein: CATSTGAGDSPLHF; CDR3 DNA: TGTGCGACATCGACAGGGGCGGGTGATTCACCCCTCCACTTT
J gene: TRBJ1-5; clone size: .; V gene: TRBV28; D gene: TRBD1; CDR3 protein: CASSWTGANQPQHF; CDR3 DNA: TGTGCCAGCAGCTGGACAGGGGCCAATCAGCCCCAGCATTTT
J gene: TRBJ2-6; clone size: .; V gene: TRBV29-1; D gene: .; CDR3 protein: CSAKSSGANVLTF; CDR3 DNA: TGCAGCGCCAAGAGCTCTGGGGCCAACGTCCTGACTTTC
J gene: TRBJ1-5; clone size: .; V gene: TRBV6-5; D gene: .; CDR3 protein: CASRRTADSNQPQHF; CDR3 DNA: TGTGCCAGCAGGCGGACAGCCGATAGCAATCAGCCCCAGCATTTT
J gene: TRBJ2-5; clone size: .; V gene: TRBV5-1; D gene: .; CDR3 protein: CASSFSTEETQYF; CDR3 DNA: TGCGCCAGCAGCTTCTCCACAGAAGAGACCCAGTACTTC
J gene: TRBJ1-3; clone size: .; V gene: TRBV29-1; D gene: .; CDR3 protein: CSVDSGTAGNTIYF; CDR3 DNA: TGCAGCGTTGATTCCGGGACTGCTGGAAACACCATATATTTT
J gene: TRBJ2-7; clone size: few; V gene: TRBV27; D gene: TRBD2; CDR3 protein: CANRNPTPGLVLFEQYF; CDR3 DNA: TGTGCCAACCGAAACCCAACCCCGGGACTAGTTTTGTTCGAGCAGTACTTC
J gene: TRBJ1-2; clone size: .; V gene: TRBV15; D gene: .; CDR3 protein: CATSRGTGYGYTF; CDR3 DNA: TGTGCCACCAGCCGGGGGACCGGCTATGGCTACACCTTC
J gene: TRBJ1-1; clone size: .; V gene: TRBV10-1; D gene: TRBD1; CDR3 protein: CASSEGTGMSTEAFF; CDR3 DNA: TGCGCCAGCAGTGAGGGGACAGGGATGAGCACTGAAGCTTTCTTT
J gene: TRBJ2-7; clone size: .; V gene: TRBV5-6; D gene: TRBD2; CDR3 protein: CASSLGLAGAYEQYF; CDR3 DNA: TGTGCCAGCAGCTTAGGACTAGCGGGGGCCTACGAGCAGTACTTC
J gene: TRBJ2-3; clone size: .; V gene: TRBV9; D gene: TRBD2; CDR3 protein: CASSEAGSDTQYF; CDR3 DNA: TGTGCCAGCTCCGAAGCGGGATCAGATACGCAGTATTTT
J gene: TRBJ2-1; clone size: .; V gene: TRBV3-1/TRBV3-2; D gene: .; CDR3 protein: CASSPGLGSYNEQFF; CDR3 DNA: TGTGCCAGCAGCCCTGGGCTCGGCTCCTACAATGAGCAGTTCTTC
J gene: TRBJ2-2; clone size: .; V gene: TRBV5-1; D gene: .; CDR3 protein: CASSWEGETGELFF; CDR3 DNA: TGCGCCAGCAGCTGGGAGGGGGAGACCGGGGAGCTGTTTTTT
J gene: TRBJ2-1; clone size: .; V gene: TRBV5-1; D gene: TRBD2; CDR3 protein: CASSLVGSGINEQFF; CDR3 DNA: TGCGCCAGCAGCTTGGTTGGTAGCGGGATCAATGAGCAGTTCTTC
J gene: TRBJ2-7; clone size: .; V gene: TRBV24-1; D gene: .; CDR3 protein: CATSDPDSHQQYF; CDR3 DNA: TGTGCCACCAGTGACCCGGACAGCCACCAGCAGTACTTC
J gene: TRBJ2-2; clone size: once; V gene: TRBV27; D gene: .; CDR3 protein: CASSLEGTGELFF; CDR3 DNA: TGTGCCAGCAGTTTAGAGGGAACCGGGGAGCTGTTTTTT
J gene: TRBJ2-1; clone size: .; V gene: TRBV6-1; D gene: TRBD2; CDR3 protein: CASSEGVRTSGIEQFF; CDR3 DNA: TGTGCCAGCAGTGAAGGGGTTAGAACTAGCGGAATTGAGCAGTTCTTC
J gene: TRBJ2-2; clone size: .; V gene: TRBV28; D gene: .; CDR3 protein: CASGSLQGNTGELFF; CDR3 DNA: TGTGCCAGCGGGTCCTTACAGGGGAACACCGGGGAGCTGTTTTTT
J gene: TRBJ2-7; clone size: .; V gene: TRBV28; D gene: .; CDR3 protein: CASSLNGAGLYEQYF; CDR3 DNA: TGTGCCAGCAGTTTAAATGGGGCAGGCCTATACGAGCAGTACTTC
J gene: TRBJ2-1; clone size: .; V gene: TRBV14; D gene: TRBD2; CDR3 protein: CASSLTGLAGVEQFF; CDR3 DNA: TGTGCCAGCAGCCTTACCGGGCTAGCGGGCGTGGAGCAGTTCTTC
J gene: TRBJ2-7; clone size: once; V gene: TRBV5-1; D gene: TRBD1; CDR3 protein: CASSLSGQGREQYF; CDR3 DNA: TGCGCCAGCAGCTTATCGGGACAGGGGCGAGAGCAGTACTTC
J gene: TRBJ1-2; clone size: .; V gene: TRBV6-5; D gene: .; CDR3 protein: CASSYGRDNYGYTF; CDR3 DNA: TGTGCCAGCAGTTACGGCAGGGATAACTATGGCTACACCTTC
J gene: TRBJ1-6; clone size: .; V gene: TRBV10-3; D gene: .; CDR3 protein: CAISDILTGYNSPLHF; CDR3 DNA: TGTGCCATCAGTGACATACTGACGGGGTATAATTCACCCCTCCACTTT
J gene: TRBJ1-5; clone size: .; V gene: TRBV7-6; D gene: .; CDR3 protein: CASSLDAGINQPQHF; CDR3 DNA: TGTGCCAGCAGCTTAGATGCGGGTATTAATCAGCCCCAGCATTTT
J gene: TRBJ2-5; clone size: .; V gene: TRBV29-1; D gene: .; CDR3 protein: CSVERETQYF; CDR3 DNA: TGCAGCGTTGAACGGGAGACCCAGTACTTC
J gene: TRBJ2-1; clone size: few; V gene: TRBV18; D gene: TRBD1; CDR3 protein: CASSPGTVIGEQFF; CDR3 DNA: TGTGCCAGCTCACCCGGGACAGTGATCGGTGAGCAGTTCTTC
J gene: TRBJ2-1; clone size: .; V gene: TRBV27; D gene: TRBD2; CDR3 protein: CASSLAGGLDNEQFF; CDR3 DNA: TGTGCCAGCAGTTTAGCGGGAGGCCTAGACAATGAGCAGTTCTTC
J gene: TRBJ1-6; clone size: .; V gene: TRBV28; D gene: TRBD1; CDR3 protein: CASSTGQANNSPLHF; CDR3 DNA: TGTGCCAGCAGTACGGGACAGGCTAATAATTCACCCCTCCACTTT
J gene: TRBJ2-1; clone size: .; V gene: TRBV4-2; D gene: TRBD2; CDR3 protein: CASSQASYLAAKHNEQFF; CDR3 DNA: TGTGCCAGCAGCCAAGCCTCCTACCTAGCGGCTAAGCACAATGAGCAGTTCTTC
J gene: TRBJ2-1; clone size: .; V gene: TRBV9; D gene: TRBD2; CDR3 protein: CASSVTSGYYNEQFF; CDR3 DNA: TGTGCCAGCAGCGTCACTAGCGGGTATTACAATGAGCAGTTCTTC
J gene: TRBJ2-1; clone size: once; V gene: TRBV9; D gene: TRBD2; CDR3 protein: CASSVTSGGSSYNEQFF; CDR3 DNA: TGTGCCAGCAGCGTGACTAGCGGGGGTAGCTCCTACAATGAGCAGTTCTTC
J gene: TRBJ2-1; clone size: .; V gene: TRBV5-1; D gene: .; CDR3 protein: CASLPLEGSYNEQFF; CDR3 DNA: TGCGCCAGCCTCCCTTTGGAGGGCTCCTACAATGAGCAGTTCTTC
J gene: TRBJ1-5; clone size: .; V gene: TRBV27; D gene: .; CDR3 protein: CASSFQGRNQPQHF; CDR3 DNA: TGTGCCAGCAGTTTCCAGGGGCGCAATCAGCCCCAGCATTTT
J gene: TRBJ2-3; clone size: .; V gene: TRBV5-1; D gene: .; CDR3 protein: CASSMIRPNREEYTQYF; CDR3 DNA: TGCGCCAGCAGCATGATACGGCCGAATAGAGAGGAGTATACGCAGTATTTT
J gene: TRBJ1-6; clone size: once; V gene: TRBV5-8; D gene: TRBD1; CDR3 protein: CASSSAPGTGVEGSPLHF; CDR3 DNA: TGTGCCAGCAGCTCGGCACCTGGGACAGGGGTTGAAGGATCACCCCTCCACTTT
J gene: TRBJ1-4; clone size: .; V gene: TRBV10-3; D gene: TRBD1; CDR3 protein: CAITQGGQAGQGEKLFF; CDR3 DNA: TGTGCCATCACACAGGGGGGTCAAGCGGGACAGGGGGAAAAACTGTTTTTT
J gene: TRBJ2-1; clone size: once; V gene: TRBV9; D gene: .; CDR3 protein: CASSVVGSTKFF; CDR3 DNA: TGTGCCAGCAGCGTAGTTGGTAGCACTAAGTTCTTC
J gene: TRBJ2-7; clone size: .; V gene: TRBV10-3; D gene: .; CDR3 protein: CAISEGGANAYEQYF; CDR3 DNA: TGTGCCATCAGTGAGGGGGGGGCGAACGCCTACGAGCAGTACTTC
J gene: TRBJ2-5; clone size: .; V gene: TRBV5-1; D gene: .; CDR3 protein: CASSWGEPETQYF; CDR3 DNA: TGCGCCAGCAGCTGGGGAGAACCAGAGACCCAGTACTTC
J gene: TRBJ2-5; clone size: .; V gene: TRBV28; D gene: .; CDR3 protein: CASSPMTGQETQYF; CDR3 DNA: TGTGCCAGCAGCCCCATGACAGGACAAGAGACCCAGTACTTC
J gene: TRBJ2-7; clone size: .; V gene: TRBV5-4; D gene: TRBD2; CDR3 protein: CASSLPGLADSYEQYF; CDR3 DNA: TGTGCCAGCAGCTTGCCTGGACTAGCGGACTCCTACGAGCAGTACTTC
J gene: TRBJ1-3; clone size: .; V gene: TRBV30; D gene: .; CDR3 protein: CAWSASVSGNTIYF; CDR3 DNA: TGTGCCTGGAGTGCCTCGGTATCTGGAAACACCATATATTTT
J gene: TRBJ2-5; clone size: .; V gene: TRBV18; D gene: .; CDR3 protein: CASSPPAATSGTQYF; CDR3 DNA: TGTGCCAGCTCACCCCCGGCGGCCACGTCGGGGACCCAGTACTTC
J gene: TRBJ2-2; clone size: .; V gene: TRBV7-9; D gene: .; CDR3 protein: CASREGDVGELFF; CDR3 DNA: TGTGCCAGCCGGGAAGGAGACGTGGGGGAGCTGTTTTTT
J gene: TRBJ1-3; clone size: .; V gene: TRBV28; D gene: TRBD1; CDR3 protein: CASRITGGKGNTIYF; CDR3 DNA: TGTGCCAGCAGGATCACAGGGGGCAAAGGAAACACCATATATTTT
J gene: TRBJ1-2; clone size: .; V gene: TRBV18; D gene: TRBD1; CDR3 protein: CASSPPVTGTGDNYGYTF; CDR3 DNA: TGTGCCAGCTCACCACCGGTTACCGGGACAGGAGATAACTATGGCTACACCTTC
J gene: TRBJ1-2; clone size: once; V gene: TRBV2; D gene: .; CDR3 protein: CASRGQPNYGYTF; CDR3 DNA: TGTGCCAGCAGAGGACAGCCCAACTATGGCTACACCTTC
J gene: TRBJ2-7; clone size: .; V gene: TRBV4-1; D gene: TRBD2; CDR3 protein: CASSQTPSGTYEQYF; CDR3 DNA: TGCGCCAGCAGCCAGACGCCGAGCGGGACCTACGAGCAGTACTTC
J gene: TRBJ2-7; clone size: .; V gene: TRBV6-2/TRBV6-3; D gene: TRBD1; CDR3 protein: CASSFRDRVNEQYF; CDR3 DNA: TGTGCCAGCAGTTTCCGGGACAGGGTCAACGAGCAGTACTTC
J gene: TRBJ2-2; clone size: .; V gene: TRBV2; D gene: .; CDR3 protein: CASNGALANTGELFF; CDR3 DNA: TGTGCCAGCAACGGAGCTCTTGCGAACACCGGGGAGCTGTTTTTT
J gene: TRBJ2-3; clone size: .; V gene: TRBV2; D gene: TRBD1; CDR3 protein: CASSVWTGSTDTQYF; CDR3 DNA: TGTGCCAGCTCGGTTTGGACAGGGTCCACAGATACGCAGTATTTT
J gene: TRBJ1-6; clone size: .; V gene: TRBV9; D gene: .; CDR3 protein: CASSVSGLGSPLHF; CDR3 DNA: TGTGCCAGCAGCGTATCAGGGTTGGGTTCACCCCTCCACTTT
J gene: TRBJ2-7; clone size: .; V gene: TRBV30; D gene: TRBD2; CDR3 protein: CAWSGDGLAGALGSYEQYF; CDR3 DNA: TGTGCCTGGAGTGGAGACGGACTAGCGGGCGCCCTAGGTTCCTACGAGCAGTACTTC
J gene: TRBJ2-1; clone size: .; V gene: TRBV11-2; D gene: .; CDR3 protein: CASSLHQANNEQFF; CDR3 DNA: TGTGCCAGCAGCTTACATCAGGCAAACAATGAGCAGTTCTTC
J gene: TRBJ2-7; clone size: .; V gene: TRBV28; D gene: TRBD1; CDR3 protein: CASSSGGQGAYEQYF; CDR3 DNA: TGTGCCAGCAGTTCGGGGGGACAGGGGGCCTACGAGCAGTACTTC